This TCR beta chain was identified during a study of T cells in Graves' hyperthyroidism and ophthalmopathy. Study-wide results and caveats: Ophthalmopathy stood apart from stable hyperthyroidism in a 13 V-J model.

It was RNA transcripts that yielded the amplified TCR beta CDR3 regions. Researchers ran a first-round RT-PCR on the TCR CDR3 using the HTBI primer set. MiXCR, run by TCRdb on the multiplex PCR reads, gives a single entry per CDR3 protein. The data hold approximately 590,000 distinct CDR3 sequences, with under 60% observed a single time. Concerning this clonotype: Its specificity is not known.

Calling Graves' hyperthyroidism stable meant ophthalmopathy did not progress within 18 months. The study enrolled patients aged 18 to 65 with newly diagnosed hyperthyroidism of under 2 months' duration. Uncontrolled infection, other autoimmune disease, pregnancy or lactation led to exclusion. The CDR3 has 15 amino acids. Germline V gene sequence: CDR1 DFQATT, CDR2 SNEGSKA (reference sequence). V was cut by 1 base and J by 4 bases, with 16 bases left in between. The J gene is TRBJ1-2, the V gene TRBV20-1; TRBD1 might be the D (6 bases). The sequenced sample was peripheral blood or thyroid tissue (not recorded which). This clonotype was obtained from a woman aged 18-29 years with Graves' hyperthyroidism. The DNA of the CDR3 is TGCAGTGCTAGAGTGGGGGCGAATCTAGGCTATGGCTACACCTTC. It is translated as CSARVGANLGYGYTF.